The 25 T cell receptor beta chains presented below share a single source sample, sequenced in a study of blood T cell repertoires in COVID-19. The protocol was immunoSEQ multiplex PCR, while the TCRdb copy is restricted to in-frame clones and leaves out a portion. The sample shows a few hundred thousand clones, about 80% of them seen only once. The sequenced sample was peripheral blood. The receptors derive from a human donor in a cohort sampled during active COVID-19.

The rearrangement joins TRBV24-1 to TRBJ2-3; D might be TRBD2 (5 bases). V lost 4 bases and J lost 0, with 16 bases in between. This CDR3 spans 17 amino acids. Germline loops: CDR1 KGHDR, CDR2 SFDVKD. The CDR3 region is CATSEWGSGISTDTQYF. The CDR3 coding sequence is TGTGCCACCAGTGAATGGGGAAGCGGCATCAGCACAGATACGCAGTATTTT.

This clone was found once. The rearrangement joins TRBV6-4 to TRBJ1-2, with 8 positions matching TRBD1. The ends lost 2 bases at V and 4 bases at J; junction bases unmatched: 0. In germline, CDR1 is MRHNA, CDR2 SNTAGT. The CDR3 is 13 amino acids. CDR3 protein: CASSDGTGYGYTF. As DNA, the CDR3 is TGTGCCAGCAGTGACGGGACAGGCTATGGCTACACCTTC.

This clone has more than one count but fewer than ten. The rearrangement joins TRBV18 to TRBJ2-1; D may be TRBD2 (6 bases). Germline lookup yields CDR1 KGHSH and CDR2 LQKENI. Trimming left V 3 bases short and J 4 bases short, with 13 bases between. The length of the CDR3 is 15 residues. The chain's CDR3 is CASSPAIAAYNEQFF. CDR3 sequence (DNA): TGTGCCAGCTCACCTGCAATAGCGGCTTACAATGAGCAGTTCTTC. The full variable domain, completed using reference TRBV18 and TRBJ2-1, is NAGVMQNPRHLVRRRGQEARLRCSPMKGHSHVYWYRQLPEEGLKFMVYLQKENIIDESGMPKERFSAEFPKEGPSILRIQQVVRGDSAAYFCASSPAIAAYNEQFFGPGTRLTVL.

The rearrangement links TRBV4-2 to TRBJ2-1; 7 positions agree with TRBD2. This CDR3 has 16 amino acids. V lost 1 base, J lost 10 bases, and 13 bases stayed unmatched. CDR1 is LGHNA and CDR2 is YNFKEQ in the germline V gene. The CDR3 DNA sequence: TGTGCCAGCAGCCAAGTTCAGCGGGACTCAAATCGGGAGCAGTTCTTC. Translation: CASSQVQRDSNREQFF.

J is TRBJ2-7 and V is TRBV5-8; D may be TRBD2 (6 bases). In germline, CDR1 is SGHTS, CDR2 YDEGEE. V was pared by 4 bases and J by 7 bases, with 18 bases between. This CDR3 contains 14 residues. The CDR3 nucleotides read TGTGCCAGCAGCGAAATCATAAACCGGGGGGAGCAGTACTTC. Its protein product is CASSEIINRGEQYF. The variable domain in full, with the rest retrieved from reference TRBV5-8 and TRBJ2-7, is EAGVTQSPTHLIKTRGQQATLRCSPISGHTSVYWYQQALGLGLQFLLWYDEGEERNRGNFPPRFSGRQFPNYSSELNVNALELEDSALYLCASSEIINRGEQYFGPGTRLTVT.

This clone was counted many times. This chain uses TRBV6-2 or TRBV6-3 with TRBJ2-1; the match to TRBD2 covers 8 bases. V lost 5 bases, J lost 0 bases, and 6 bases stayed unmatched. This CDR3 comprises 16 residues. Germline-derived CDR1 and CDR2 are MNHEY and SVGEGT. The CDR3 sequence is CASSHGLAGSYNEQFF. CDR3 DNA: TGTGCCAGCAGTCACGGGCTAGCGGGCTCCTACAATGAGCAGTTCTTC.

This clone was seen a handful of times. The chain joins TRBV3-1 (or the pseudogene TRBV3-2) to TRBJ1-1; 11 bases match TRBD1. V lost 4 bases and J lost 4; bases outside the gene matches: 5. CDR1 is LGHDT, CDR2 YNNKEL, per germline (reference sequence). The CDR3 has 15 amino acids. In nucleotides, the CDR3 is TGTGCCAGCAGCCTTAGGACAGGGGGCCTCACTGAAGCTTTCTTT. It codes for CASSLRTGGLTEAFF.

This rearrangement joins TRBV7-2 to TRBJ1-2, with 9 bases aligning to TRBD1. Trimming at V came to 5 bases and at J to 1 base, leaving 5 bases not matched to a gene. There are 15 residues in the CDR3. The germline gives CDR1 SGHTA, CDR2 FQGNSA. The CDR3: CASSTNRGLNYGYTF. CDR3 in DNA: TGTGCCAGCAGCACAAACAGGGGGCTTAACTATGGCTACACCTTC.

The chain has TRBV4-1 and TRBJ1-5; 9 bases map to TRBD1. CDR1 and CDR2 (germline): MGHRA, YSYEKL. The CDR3 runs 16 residues. After removal of 2 bases from V and 9 bases from J, the junction contained 11 bases not matched to a gene. DNA of the CDR3: TGCGCCAGCAGCCAATCGTGGGACAGGGCGGCTCGGCCCCAGCATTTT. Translating it yields CASSQSWDRAARPQHF.

The chain has TRBV6-5 and TRBJ2-2; a weak D match, TRBD1 (6 bases). V lost 6 bases to trimming and J lost 4 bases, with 12 bases between them. The length of the CDR3 is 14 residues. CDR1 is MNHEY and CDR2 is SVGAGI in the germline V gene. CDR3 in DNA: TGTGCCAGCAGAAGGGACAAGCCCACCGGGGAGCTGTTTTTT. It translates to CASRRDKPTGELFF.

Written as DNA, the CDR3 is TGTGCCAGCAGCCAAGGGACAGGAGAAATCTATGGCTACACCTTC. Protein product: CASSQGTGEIYGYTF. The chain has TRBV3-1 (or the pseudogene TRBV3-2) and TRBJ1-2; 7 positions agree with TRBD1. Germline trimming cut 1 base from V and 4 bases from J; bases unmatched to any gene: 6. The germline V gene has CDR1 LGHDT and CDR2 YNNKEL (reference sequence). The CDR3 loop spans 15 amino acids.

This chain links TRBV6-1 with TRBJ1-3, with a possible D match to TRBD1 (6 bases). Germline V CDR1 and CDR2: MNHNS, SASEGT. The V end lost 3 bases, the J end lost 4 bases, and 10 bases lay between the germline ends. This CDR3 spans 14 amino acids. The CDR3 coding sequence is TGTGCCAGCAGTGACCCGGGGGGCGGAAACACCATATATTTT. Its protein is CASSDPGGGNTIYF.

V is TRBV5-1 and J is TRBJ1-2; 8 nucleotides match TRBD1. Germline lookup yields CDR1 SGHRS and CDR2 YFSETQ. Germline trimming cut 4 bases from V and 8 bases from J; bases unmatched to any gene: 16. CDR3 length: 16 amino acids. In DNA, the CDR3 is TGCGCCAGCAGCGCCGCGGGACAGGCAAACTTCGGGGGCTACACCTTC. Protein: CASSAAGQANFGGYTF. Based on the CDR3 plus reference TRBV5-1 and TRBJ1-2, the full variable domain is KAGVTQTPRYLIKTRGQQVTLSCSPISGHRSVSWYQQTPGQGLQFLFEYFSETQRNKGNFPGRFSGRQFSNSRSEMNVSTLELGDSALYLCASSAAGQANFGGYTFGSGTRLTVV.

This chain joins TRBV6-5 and TRBJ2-1; 7 bases are shared with TRBD1. V lost 8 bases and J lost 6; bases outside the gene matches: 10. CDR3 length equals 14 residues. The germline CDR1 and CDR2 sequences are MNHEY and SVGAGI. In DNA form, the CDR3 reads TGTGCCAGCCAGACAGGGCCCTACAGCAATGAGCAGTTCTTC. It specifies CASQTGPYSNEQFF.

The rearrangement joins TRBV9 to TRBJ1-3; D may be TRBD1 (5 bases). CDR1 SGDLS and CDR2 YYNGEE come from the germline V gene. The CDR3 is 16 amino acids. Between the trimmed V and J ends, which lost 4 bases and 0 bases, there was a span of 14 bases. CDR3 bases: TGTGCCAGCAGCACGTGGGGGAGGGCCTCTGGAAACACCATATATTTT. Translation: CASSTWGRASGNTIYF. Full variable domain (remainder filled in from reference TRBV9 and TRBJ1-3): DSGVTQTPKHLITATGQRVTLRCSPRSGDLSVYWYQQSLDQGLQFLIQYYNGEERAKGNILERFSAQQFPDLHSELNLSSLELGDSALYFCASSTWGRASGNTIYFGEGSWLTVV.

The chain joins TRBV27 to TRBJ2-7; tentative D call: TRBD2 (5 bases). V shed 3 bases and J shed 3 bases, with 18 bases lying between them. This CDR3 is 16 amino acids long. The germline gives CDR1 MNHEY, CDR2 SMNVEV (reference sequence). CDR3 DNA: TGTGCCAGCAGTTTCGTACGGGGAAAGGGCGTCTACGAGCAGTACTTC. It is translated as CASSFVRGKGVYEQYF.

This rearrangement joins TRBV6-2 or TRBV6-3 to TRBJ1-2, with 8 bases matching TRBD1. V was clipped by 6 bases and J by 5 bases; unmatched bases: 5. The CDR3 loop spans 13 amino acids. Looked up from germline, CDR1 is MNHEY and CDR2 is SVGEGT. The CDR3 region is CASSKDRDYGYTF. The CDR3 nucleotides read TGTGCCAGCAGCAAGGACAGGGATTATGGCTACACCTTC.

The chain employs TRBV3-1 (or the pseudogene TRBV3-2) and TRBJ2-5; 9 positions agree with TRBD2. J gave up 5 bases and V 3 bases, and 7 bases lay outside the gene matches. CDR1 is LGHDT, CDR2 YNNKEL, per germline (reference sequence). This CDR3 has 15 residues. The CDR3 is CASSHRSGGTETQYF. CDR3 nucleotides: TGTGCCAGCAGCCATCGTAGCGGGGGCACGGAGACCCAGTACTTC.

The V call is TRBV27, the J call TRBJ2-1; TRBD2 matches at 11 bases. This CDR3 is built from 16 residues. With 5 bases clipped from V and 1 base from J, the junction kept 4 bases outside the gene matches. Per germline, CDR1 MNHEY and CDR2 SMNVEV (reference sequence). The CDR3 bases are TGTGCCAGCAGTCCCCCTAGCGGGAGGTCCTACAATGAGCAGTTCTTC. Its protein product is CASSPPSGRSYNEQFF.

This sequence joins TRBV28 and TRBJ1-6; D call uncertain. This CDR3 has 15 residues. Looked up from germline, CDR1 is MDHEN and CDR2 is SYDVKM. V gave up 6 bases and J gave up 0 bases, with 9 bases separating them. CDR3: CASRIFSSYNSPLHF. The CDR3 coding sequence is TGTGCCAGCAGGATCTTTAGCTCCTATAATTCACCCCTCCACTTT.

V is TRBV5-1 and J is TRBJ2-3; D perhaps matches TRBD1 (7 bases). This CDR3 spans 16 amino acids. Germline CDR1 and CDR2: SGHRS and YFSETQ. V was cut by 4 bases and J by 2 bases, with 17 bases left in between. The CDR3 here is CASSLAWTGATDTQYF. The CDR3 nucleotides read TGCGCCAGCAGCCTAGCGTGGACAGGAGCCACAGATACGCAGTATTTT.

The rearrangement links TRBV3-1 (or the pseudogene TRBV3-2) to TRBJ2-4; weak D call: TRBD2 (6 bases). Trimming removed 7 bases at V and 1 base at J, with 26 bases between. The germline CDR1 and CDR2 sequences are LGHDT and YNNKEL (reference sequence). The CDR3 has 19 amino acids. CDR3 sequence reads: CASTPLGRRGEWAKNIQYF. In DNA, the CDR3 is TGTGCCAGCACCCCCCTAGGGAGGCGAGGGGAGTGGGCCAAAAACATTCAGTACTTC.

The chain combines TRBV6-5 with TRBJ1-1; the D gene is possibly TRBD1 (6 bases). The CDR3 totals 12 residues. V dropped 7 bases and J dropped 6 bases, with 12 bases sitting between them. The V gene's germline CDR1 is MNHEY and CDR2 SVGAGI. CDR3 in DNA: TGTGCCAGCATTAGACCAGGGGCTGAAGCTTTCTTT. Translation gives CASIRPGAEAFF.

The chain uses TRBV4-2 and TRBJ2-1; D not resolved. This CDR3 is built from 14 residues. V gave up 4 bases and J gave up 9 bases, with 16 bases separating them. From germline, CDR1 is LGHNA and CDR2 YNFKEQ. The CDR3 loop reads CASSPPRGLAEQFF. CDR3 DNA sequence: TGTGCCAGCAGCCCGCCTAGAGGTCTGGCTGAGCAGTTCTTC.

The CDR3 loop reads CASSYRAGGQPQHF. In DNA, the CDR3 is TGTGCCAGCAGTTACCGGGCAGGGGGACAGCCCCAGCATTTT. V gene TRBV6-2 or TRBV6-3 combines with J gene TRBJ1-5; 7 bases map to TRBD1. The V gene's germline CDR1 is MNHEY and CDR2 SVGEGT. V was pared by 2 bases and J by 7 bases, with 5 bases of the junction left unmatched. The CDR3 runs 14 residues.